The 24 T cell receptor beta chains presented below share a single source sample, sequenced in a study of blood T cell repertoires in COVID-19. Sequencing was performed with immunoSEQ multiplex PCR; in TCRdb, only in-frame clones are kept and a portion is missing. In the table there are about 230,000 clones, around four fifths of which are singletons. The sequenced material came from peripheral blood. These receptors came from a woman at least 80 years old with active or convalescent COVID-19.

This chain links TRBV7-2 with TRBJ1-5; D unclear. The V and J ends lost 3 bases and 0 bases respectively, with 6 bases between them. The CDR3 contains 14 residues. CDR1 is SGHTA, CDR2 FQGNSA, per germline. The CDR3 region is CASSFGPSNQPQHF. In nucleotides, the CDR3 is TGTGCCAGCAGCTTTGGGCCTAGCAATCAGCCCCAGCATTTT.

As regards this clone: Other DNA sequences in this sample translate to the same CDR3. The chain uses TRBV2 and TRBJ2-7; 7 nucleotides line up with TRBD1. Germline V lookup: CDR1 SNHLY, CDR2 FYNNEI. Trimming cost V 6 bases and J 3 bases; bases outside gene matches: 5. The CDR3 extends over 13 amino acids. This chain's CDR3 is CASSPRDSYEQYF. CDR3 bases: TGTGCCAGCAGCCCACGGGACAGCTACGAGCAGTACTTC.

This chain joins TRBV6-5 and TRBJ2-7, with 10 bases fitting TRBD1. The CDR3 has 14 amino acids. J lost 1 base, V lost 6 bases, and 3 bases had no gene match. The germline gives CDR1 MNHEY, CDR2 SVGAGI. CDR3 protein: CASSLDRGSYEQYF. CDR3 coding DNA: TGTGCCAGCAGCCTGGACAGGGGGTCCTACGAGCAGTACTTC.

The chain links TRBV10-3 to TRBJ1-2; the D gene is possibly TRBD1 (5 bases). The germline V and J ends were trimmed by 3 bases and 2 bases, with 13 bases remaining between them. The CDR3 length is 15 residues. The V gene's germline CDR1 is ENHRY and CDR2 SYGVKD. For the CDR3, the DNA is TGTGCCATCAGTGATCGAACAGGCGGAAACTATGGCTACACCTTC. This encodes CAISDRTGGNYGYTF.

The CDR3 sequence is CASSIVGVEQFF. The CDR3, as DNA: TGTGCCAGTAGTATAGTCGGAGTTGAGCAGTTCTTC. The gene calls are TRBV19 and TRBJ2-1; D unclear. V was shortened by 1 base and J by 9 bases, with 7 bases between the two germline ends. Germline values: CDR1 LNHDA, CDR2 SQIVND (reference sequence). This CDR3 region has 12 residues. Full variable domain (outside the CDR3, taken from reference TRBV19 and TRBJ2-1): DGGITQSPKYLFRKEGQNVTLSCEQNLNHDAMYWYRQDPGQGLRLIYYSQIVNDFQKGDIAEGYSVSREKKESFPLTVTSAQKNPTAFYLCASSIVGVEQFFGPGTRLTVL.

The chain combines TRBV5-1 with TRBJ2-3; TRBD1 aligns across 7 bases. Trimming removed 7 bases from V and 4 bases from J; junction bases left unmatched: 6. The CDR3 extends over 13 amino acids. Looked up from germline, CDR1 is SGHRS and CDR2 is YFSETQ. The CDR3 nucleotides are TGCGCCAGCCTTGGGGACAGAGCAGATACGCAGTATTTT. Translation gives CASLGDRADTQYF.

The rearrangement links TRBV6-1 to TRBJ1-5; D unclear. Germline CDR1 is MNHNS and CDR2 is SASEGT. The CDR3 extends over 12 amino acids. V lost 2 bases, J lost 6 bases, and 5 bases lay in between. The CDR3 spells CASSENIQPQHF. CDR3 coding DNA: TGTGCCAGCAGTGAAAACATTCAGCCCCAGCATTTT.

The rearrangement links TRBV2 to TRBJ2-5; D unclear. Looked up from germline, CDR1 is SNHLY and CDR2 is FYNNEI. The CDR3 extends over 14 amino acids. The ends were cut back, 2 bases at V and 4 bases at J, with 11 bases in the middle. The DNA of the CDR3 is TGTGCCAGCAGTGAATTGTTAAGAGGAGAGACCCAGTACTTC. This sequence encodes CASSELLRGETQYF.

The rearrangement uses TRBV5-1 and TRBJ2-1, with TRBD1 identical over 8 bases. Germline-derived CDR1 and CDR2 are SGHRS and YFSETQ. V was clipped by 3 bases and J by 1 base; unmatched bases: 9. CDR3 length: 17 amino acids. The CDR3 coding sequence is TGCGCCAGCAGCTCCCCGGACAGGGCACAATCCTACAATGAGCAGTTCTTC. This codes for CASSSPDRAQSYNEQFF. The full variable domain, in which reference TRBV5-1 and TRBJ2-1 provide the parts outside the CDR3, is KAGVTQTPRYLIKTRGQQVTLSCSPISGHRSVSWYQQTPGQGLQFLFEYFSETQRNKGNFPGRFSGRQFSNSRSEMNVSTLELGDSALYLCASSSPDRAQSYNEQFFGPGTRLTVL.

V gene TRBV7-9 combines with J gene TRBJ1-1; no reliable D call. This CDR3 is built from 15 residues. Trimming took 4 bases from V and 2 from J, leaving 14 bases between them. Germline assignment: CDR1 SEHNR and CDR2 FQNEAQ (reference sequence). CDR3 protein: CASSSQTQLNTEAFF. The DNA for the CDR3 is TGTGCCAGCAGCTCACAGACACAGCTAAACACTGAAGCTTTCTTT.

This chain connects TRBV18 to TRBJ2-7, with TRBD2 matching over 14 bases. After removal of 2 bases from V and 4 bases from J, the junction contained 7 bases not matched to a gene. Germline CDR1 reads KGHSH; CDR2 reads LQKENI. CDR3 length equals 17 residues. The CDR3 nucleotides are TGTGCCAGCTCACCAGTGACTAGCGGGAGGGCCGTATACGAGCAGTACTTC. It codes for CASSPVTSGRAVYEQYF.

There are a few counts of this clone. The genes are TRBV7-2 and TRBJ2-7, with D tentatively TRBD1 (6 bases). The CDR3 spans 14 residues. The V end was cut by 5 bases, the J end by 0 bases, with 11 bases between. Germline CDR1 and CDR2: SGHTA and FQGNSA. The CDR3 DNA follows: TGTGCCAGCAGCCTCGGACAGATCTCCTACGAGCAGTACTTC. Its translation: CASSLGQISYEQYF.

The CDR3 sequence is CASQRGSLSYEQYF. For the CDR3, the DNA is TGTGCCAGCCAACGCGGGAGCCTCTCCTACGAGCAGTACTTC. The gene calls are TRBV5-8 and TRBJ2-7; the match to TRBD2 covers 7 bases. V lost 7 bases to trimming and J lost 0 bases; unmatched junction nucleotides: 7. The CDR3 covers 14 residues. Germline-derived CDR1 and CDR2 are SGHTS and YDEGEE.

The chain has TRBV24-1 and TRBJ1-2; D is ambiguous. The CDR3 extends over 13 amino acids. V was cut by 3 bases and J by 8 bases, with 12 bases left in between. Looked up from germline, CDR1 is KGHDR and CDR2 is SFDVKD. The CDR3 sequence: CATSDHRESGYTF. The CDR3 region has the DNA TGTGCCACCAGTGATCATCGGGAGAGCGGCTACACCTTC.

This clone has a handful of counts. The V and J genes are TRBV7-9 and TRBJ2-7; weak D call: TRBD2 (5 bases). CDR3 length: 13 residues. V was shortened by 1 base and J by 2 bases, with 6 bases between the two germline ends. The germline gives CDR1 SEHNR, CDR2 FQNEAQ (reference sequence). The CDR3 loop reads CASSLDGTYEQYF. The CDR3 coding sequence is TGTGCCAGCAGCTTAGACGGGACCTACGAGCAGTACTTC. The full variable domain, in which reference TRBV7-9 and TRBJ2-7 provide the parts outside the CDR3, is DTGVSQNPRHKITKRGQNVTFRCDPISEHNRLYWYRQTLGQGPEFLTYFQNEAQLEKSRLLSDRFSAERPKGSFSTLEIQRTEQGDSAMYLCASSLDGTYEQYFGPGTRLTVT.

This clone has only one observation. CDR3 coding DNA: TGCAGCGTTGAAATGGGGGGGCAGACTGAAGCTTTCTTT. This sequence encodes CSVEMGGQTEAFF. V gene TRBV29-1 combines with J gene TRBJ1-1, with D maybe TRBD1 (6 bases). Looked up from germline, CDR1 is SQVTM and CDR2 is ANQGSEA. V was clipped by 2 bases and J by 5 bases, with 12 bases between them. This CDR3 spans 13 amino acids.

The chain couples TRBV5-1 to TRBJ1-1, with D possibly TRBD1 on 6 matching bases. Germline V lookup: CDR1 SGHRS, CDR2 YFSETQ. CDR3 length equals 14 residues. Trimming left V 4 bases short and J 2 bases short, with 12 bases between. CDR3 bases: TGCGCCAGCAGCGAAAGGGGGTATAACACTGAAGCTTTCTTT. It translates to CASSERGYNTEAFF.

The CDR3 reads CASSYQGGGETQYF. The CDR3 DNA reads as TGTGCCAGCAGCTATCAGGGGGGAGGAGAGACCCAGTACTTC. The gene calls are TRBV7-2 and TRBJ2-5; a weak D match, TRBD1 (7 bases). The V and J ends lost 4 bases and 4 bases respectively, with 13 bases between them. Germline V gives CDR1 SGHTA, CDR2 FQGNSA. The CDR3 consists of 14 residues.

This chain joins TRBV7-3 and TRBJ2-7, with 7 bases fitting TRBD2. Germline CDR1 reads SGHTA; CDR2 reads FQGTGA. Trimming took 5 bases from V and 0 from J; bases not matched to a gene: 10. This CDR3 is 16 amino acids long. CDR3 sequence: CASSRRRAGSSYEQYF. CDR3 DNA: TGTGCCAGCAGCCGCCGGAGAGCGGGGAGCTCCTACGAGCAGTACTTC. Combining the CDR3 with reference TRBV7-3 and TRBJ2-7 gives the whole variable domain GAGVSQTPSNKVTEKGKYVELRCDPISGHTALYWYRQSLGQGPEFLIYFQGTGAADDSGLPNDRFFAVRPEGSVSTLKIQRTERGDSAVYLCASSRRRAGSSYEQYFGPGTRLTVT.

The chain is built from TRBV11-2 and TRBJ2-7, with D possibly being TRBD1 (7 bases). V gave up 5 bases and J gave up 3 bases, with 14 bases separating them. The CDR3 sequence is 14 residues long. Looked up from germline, CDR1 is SGHAT and CDR2 is FQNNGV. The CDR3, as DNA: TGTGCCAGCAGCAAATACAGGGGAGGCTACGAGCAGTACTTC. Translation gives CASSKYRGGYEQYF.

The V call is TRBV7-9, the J call TRBJ1-1; D uncertain. Germline CDR1 reads SEHNR; CDR2 reads FQNEAQ (reference sequence). The CDR3 runs 11 residues. V was trimmed by 6 bases and J by 8 bases, leaving 10 bases between them. For the CDR3, the DNA is TGTGCCAGCAGTCGAGCCGGGGAAGCTTTCTTT. It is translated as CASSRAGEAFF.

This sequence joins TRBV4-1 and TRBJ2-3; 7 bases line up with TRBD1. This CDR3 comprises 15 residues. Germline loops: CDR1 MGHRA, CDR2 YSYEKL. V lost 1 base, J lost 1 base, and 2 bases stayed unmatched. The CDR3 loop reads CASSQAGGGTDTQYF. DNA of the CDR3: TGCGCCAGCAGCCAAGCAGGGGGAGGCACAGATACGCAGTATTTT.

The chain is built from TRBV3-1 (or the pseudogene TRBV3-2) and TRBJ2-2; D gene ambiguous. Between the trimmed V and J ends, which lost 4 bases and 1 base, there was a span of 10 bases. Looked up from germline, CDR1 is LGHDT and CDR2 is YNNKEL (reference sequence). The CDR3 contains 15 residues. The CDR3 DNA follows: TGTGCCAGCAGCCTCTCGACATTGAACACCGGGGAGCTGTTTTTT. It encodes CASSLSTLNTGELFF.

The rearrangement links TRBV15 to TRBJ2-7, with D perhaps matching TRBD1 (6 bases). CDR3 size: 14 residues. V was cut by 2 bases and J by 0 bases, with 8 bases left in between. Looked up from germline, CDR1 is LNHNV and CDR2 is YYDKDF (reference sequence). The CDR3 reads CATSRQGSSYEQYF. For the CDR3, the DNA is TGTGCCACCAGCAGACAGGGGAGCTCCTACGAGCAGTACTTC.